This T cell receptor (beta chain) was observed in a study of technical replicates of blood from a few donors. The CDR3 runs 16 residues. Germline CDR1 and CDR2: SGHNT and YYREEE (reference sequence). V lost 4 bases, J lost 10 bases, and 15 bases stayed unmatched. Only in-frame clones appear in the TCRdb table, and some are missing; sequencing was by immunoSEQ multiplex PCR. Of over 70,000 clones listed, 90% are singletons. Sequenced sample: PBMCs. This rearrangement joins TRBV5-4 to TRBJ2-1, with 9 bases fitting TRBD2. The origin of this receptor is a human donor in good health. Some clones in this sample may be carry-over from other donors' samples. The CDR3 bases are TGTGCCAGCAGCCCGAAGCGGGGGGCGACTCTTTCGGAGCAGTTCTTC. It translates to CASSPKRGATLSEQFF.